The rows below give T cell receptor beta chains drawn from one sample of a study of blood T cell repertoires in COVID-19. Generated by immunoSEQ multiplex PCR, the TCRdb table keeps only in-frame clones and is missing some. Among around 120,000 clones, roughly four fifths were seen once, and the ten largest hold just under 7.5%. The sequenced sample consisted of peripheral blood. These receptors came from a man aged 65-85 years with active or convalescent COVID-19. Each CDR3 is given with its conserved first and last residue. Fields, in order: J gene, CDR3 length, V gene, CDR3 protein.

TRBJ2-1,15,TRBV7-2,CASSLEASGYNEQFF
TRBJ2-2,15,TRBV10-2,CASRLAGGSTGELFF
TRBJ2-1,16,TRBV2,CASSPERGNSYNEQFF
TRBJ1-4,15,TRBV4-3,CASSQDRVPNEKLFF
TRBJ1-1,14,TRBV7-8,CASSKTTGNTEAFF
TRBJ1-2,13,TRBV10-2,CASSEVRLVGYTF
TRBJ2-1,16,TRBV6-4,CASSPTGISSYNEQFF
TRBJ2-3,16,TRBV30,CAWSLRASSGTDTQYF
TRBJ2-1,18,TRBV11-2,CASSPGTSGYSSYNEQFF
TRBJ1-5,13,TRBV5-8,CASSSGINQPQHF
TRBJ1-1,14,TRBV6-5,CASSYSRYRSEAFF
TRBJ2-1,15,TRBV19,CASSTSGRPYNEQFF
TRBJ2-1,14,TRBV5-6,CASSLNWGGNEQFF
TRBJ1-4,15,TRBV6-5,CASSLSGQGREKLFF
TRBJ2-1,16,TRBV2,CASRVDRGGSYNEQFF
TRBJ1-3,14,TRBV30,CAWSLGGSGNTIYF
TRBJ2-3,14,TRBV2,CARGSGASTDTQYF
TRBJ2-1,18,TRBV7-2,CASSAASGGAARWNEQFF
TRBJ1-2,15,TRBV5-4,CASSLPGTGEYGYTF
TRBJ2-5,15,TRBV24-1,CATSEPRGGSETQYF
TRBJ2-5,12,TRBV29-1,CSVRSAGETQYF
TRBJ1-1,13,TRBV5-1,CASSLARNTEAFF
TRBJ2-3,15,TRBV11-3,CASSLDVQGSGTQYF
TRBJ1-1,13,TRBV18,CASSSGGGTEAFF
TRBJ1-5,18,TRBV6-4,CASSDPECWTGWVQPQHF
TRBJ1-5,15,TRBV19,CASRSGGAGNQPQHF
TRBJ2-5,16,TRBV4-3,CASSPRLVGSQETQYF
TRBJ2-1,13,TRBV6-5,CASSYYRFNEQFF
TRBJ1-2,14,TRBV27,CASSFRGANYGYTF
TRBJ1-2,11,TRBV24-1,CATRGQPPYTF
TRBJ2-1,17,TRBV11-2,CASSSPQDRGRRNEQFF
TRBJ1-1,15,TRBV7-8,CASSLGQTTNTEAFF
TRBJ2-7,16,TRBV7-9,CASSLWTGGEGDEQYF
TRBJ1-4,16,TRBV9,CASSSMEGRANEKLFF
TRBJ1-2,14,TRBV24-1,CATSGTGLNYGYTF
TRBJ2-2,16,TRBV11-1,CASSRNGVTGTGELFF
TRBJ1-2,15,TRBV18,CASSPLQGTNYGYTF
TRBJ1-1,17,TRBV7-9,CASSFRRLGQGLTEAFF
TRBJ2-7,14,TRBV10-2,CASSGRNTGREQYF
TRBJ2-5,17,TRBV5-8,CASSLESRGLRQETQYF
TRBJ1-1,12,TRBV2,CASSTGGTEAFF
TRBJ1-1,15,TRBV4-3,CASSQAWGGREEAFF
TRBJ1-1,14,TRBV5-4,CASSARTGYAEAFF
TRBJ1-2,14,TRBV25-1,CASRGTGHNYGYTF
TRBJ2-1,18,TRBV21-1,CASSKCGRAESSYNEQFF
TRBJ1-1,13,TRBV5-1,CASSFNRGTEAFF
TRBJ1-6,17,TRBV7-2,CASSLRGLGPLPSPLHF
TRBJ2-7,16,TRBV6-1,CASSEGPGDRPYEQYF
TRBJ2-3,12,TRBV7-3,CASSFETGAQYF
TRBJ2-4,16,TRBV28,CASSPPTTGAKNIQYF
TRBJ1-1,14,TRBV18,CASSPQGRGTEAFF
TRBJ2-3,15,TRBV6-2/TRBV6-3,CASTPTSGRADTQYF
TRBJ1-1,13,TRBV29-1,CSVGRGGSAEAFF